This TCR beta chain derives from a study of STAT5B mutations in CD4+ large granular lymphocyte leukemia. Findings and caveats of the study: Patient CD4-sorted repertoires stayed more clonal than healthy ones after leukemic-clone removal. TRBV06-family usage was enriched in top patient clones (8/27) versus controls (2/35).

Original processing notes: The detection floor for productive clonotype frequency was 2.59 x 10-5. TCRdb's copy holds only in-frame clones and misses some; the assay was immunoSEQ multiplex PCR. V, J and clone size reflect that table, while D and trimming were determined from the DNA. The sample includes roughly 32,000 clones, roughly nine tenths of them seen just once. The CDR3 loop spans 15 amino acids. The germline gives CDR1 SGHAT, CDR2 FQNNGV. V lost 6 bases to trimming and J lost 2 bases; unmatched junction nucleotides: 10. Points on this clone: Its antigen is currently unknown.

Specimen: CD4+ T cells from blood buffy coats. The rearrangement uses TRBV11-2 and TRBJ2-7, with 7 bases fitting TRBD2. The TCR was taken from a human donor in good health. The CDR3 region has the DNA TGTGCCAGCAGTACCTTGCGGGGGAGGGCCTACGAGCAGTACTTC. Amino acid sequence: CASSTLRGRAYEQYF.